These 29 T cell receptor beta chains originate from one sample sequenced in a study of T cells after posttransplantation cyclophosphamide. Data came from immunoSEQ multiplex PCR; TCRdb stores just in-frame clones and leaves some out. The sample shows around 35,000 clones, none of them appearing just once. The sequenced sample consisted of PBMCs. All receptors come from a girl aged 10 to 17 in good health, CMV-negative, and a related stem cell transplant donor.

This clone was recorded a few times. The rearrangement joins TRBV19 to TRBJ2-3, with 7 bases lining up with TRBD1. J was trimmed by 1 base and V by 4 bases; bases with no gene match: 2. The CDR3 spans 14 residues. Germline CDR1 and CDR2: LNHDA and SQIVND (reference sequence). The CDR3 coding sequence is TGTGCCAGTAGTAACAGGGGCGGCACAGATACGCAGTATTTT. Its translation is CASSNRGGTDTQYF.

This clone was picked up many times. The V call is TRBV27, the J call TRBJ2-7, with no clear D. Trimming shortened V by 3 bases and J by 1 base, and 7 bases separated the two germline ends. Germline V gives CDR1 MNHEY, CDR2 SMNVEV (reference sequence). This CDR3 contains 13 residues. The CDR3 DNA sequence: TGTGCCAGCAGTTTCGGCGGATCCTACGAGCAGTACTTC. It codes for CASSFGGSYEQYF.

In this sample, this clone turned up a few times. The DNA for the CDR3 is TGTGCCTGGACCCCGATAAGGGGGGGGACTGAAGCTTTCTTT. Encoded protein: CAWTPIRGGTEAFF. The genes are TRBV30 and TRBJ1-1, with D perhaps TRBD1 (6 bases). The CDR3 consists of 14 residues. Germline loops: CDR1 GTSNPN, CDR2 SVGIG (reference sequence). V lost 4 bases, J lost 5 bases, and 17 bases lay in between.

The gene calls are TRBV7-8 and TRBJ2-5; TRBD1 aligns across 9 bases. The CDR3 covers 17 residues. In germline, CDR1 is SGHVS, CDR2 FQNEAQ. The V gene end was trimmed by 2 bases and the J gene end by 11 bases; junction bases not matched to a gene: 18. CDR3 residues: CASSLWDGGQGRREQYF. The CDR3 nucleotides read TGTGCCAGCAGCTTATGGGACGGGGGACAGGGACGAAGGGAGCAGTACTTC.

The chain links TRBV6-1 to TRBJ2-5; a possible D gene is TRBD2 (7 bases). The V end lost 3 bases, the J end lost 4 bases, and 18 bases lay between the germline ends. The CDR3 is 16 residues long. The germline gives CDR1 MNHNS, CDR2 SASEGT. Written as DNA, the CDR3 is TGTGCCAGCAGTGACCAAGAGGGGGGGGGAGGAGAGACCCAGTACTTC. As protein: CASSDQEGGGGETQYF.

This clone was counted at least ten times. CDR3 region: CASSLARTVPYEQYF. CDR3 sequence (DNA): TGTGCCAGCAGCTTAGCCCGGACAGTTCCCTACGAGCAGTACTTC. The chain links TRBV11-1 to TRBJ2-7; weak D call: TRBD1 (6 bases). The CDR3 has 15 amino acids. CDR1 SGHAT and CDR2 FQDESV come from the germline V gene (reference sequence). Trimming pared 0 bases from V and 2 bases from J, leaving 11 bases between.

The chain carries TRBV2 and TRBJ1-2; 7 positions agree with TRBD1. With 6 bases clipped from V and 5 bases from J, the junction kept 12 bases outside the gene matches. Germline-derived CDR1 and CDR2 are SNHLY and FYNNEI. This CDR3 region has 15 residues. The CDR3 loop reads CASRRGDSSGYGYTF. The CDR3 bases are TGTGCCAGCAGGAGGGGGGACAGCTCGGGGTATGGCTACACCTTC.

This clone has a handful of counts. This sequence joins TRBV6-5 and TRBJ2-7, with D possibly being TRBD2 (5 bases). This CDR3 is 14 amino acids long. CDR1 is MNHEY, CDR2 SVGAGI, per germline. Trimming stripped 2 bases from V and 7 bases from J, with 15 bases between. CDR3 in DNA: TGTGCCAGCAGTTACGAGTCTCCCCGGGATGAGCAGTACTTC. Its protein is CASSYESPRDEQYF.

This clone was seen many times. The gene calls are TRBV4-1 and TRBJ1-1, with 7 bases lining up with TRBD1. Looked up from germline, CDR1 is MGHRA and CDR2 is YSYEKL. This CDR3 is built from 16 residues. Trimming cost V 0 bases and J 1 base; bases outside gene matches: 5. The CDR3 region has the DNA TGCGCCAGCAGCCAAGACGGGACAGCCCGGAACACTGAAGCTTTCTTT. It yields the protein CASSQDGTARNTEAFF.

V gene TRBV6-5 combines with J gene TRBJ2-1, with 7 bases matching TRBD2. Germline loops: CDR1 MNHEY, CDR2 SVGAGI. The junction had 8 bases not matched to a gene; V was cut back by 0 bases and J by 9 bases. This CDR3 region has 15 residues. CDR3 DNA: TGTGCCAGCAGTTACTCAAGAGGCGGGAGTTCTGAGCAGTTCTTC. Encoded protein: CASSYSRGGSSEQFF.

The rearrangement uses TRBV15 and TRBJ2-3; 7 bases map to TRBD2. The V gene end was trimmed by 4 bases and the J gene end by 2 bases; junction bases not matched to a gene: 12. Germline V gives CDR1 LNHNV, CDR2 YYDKDF (reference sequence). The CDR3 length is 17 residues. This CDR3 reads CATSKPTFGGITDTQYF. As DNA, the CDR3 is TGTGCCACCAGCAAGCCCACCTTCGGGGGGATCACAGATACGCAGTATTTT.

The rearrangement links TRBV2 to TRBJ1-2; possible D gene TRBD1, 6 bases. The ends were cut back, 1 base at V and 5 bases at J, with 14 bases in the middle. In germline, CDR1 is SNHLY, CDR2 FYNNEI. CDR3 length: 15 amino acids. The CDR3 spells CASSEDLGAVYGYTF. Written as DNA, the CDR3 is TGTGCCAGCAGTGAAGATCTGGGGGCGGTATATGGCTACACCTTC.

This clone appeared a few times. The chain recombines TRBV4-1 with TRBJ2-1, with TRBD2 identical over 7 bases. In germline, CDR1 is MGHRA, CDR2 YSYEKL. The trim removed 2 bases at V and 4 bases at J, leaving 14 bases unmatched. This CDR3 comprises 18 residues. The CDR3 is CASSQIDMGLTMYNEQFF. The CDR3 bases are TGCGCCAGCAGCCAAATTGACATGGGACTAACGATGTACAATGAGCAGTTCTTC.

This clone was observed many times. CDR3 in DNA: TGTGCCGGTAAAGGGGGGGCCGGTCAGCCCCAGCATTTT. This translates into CAGKGGAGQPQHF. The chain recombines TRBV2 with TRBJ1-5; TRBD1 is a possible D gene (6 bases). Germline V gives CDR1 SNHLY, CDR2 FYNNEI. V lost 11 bases and J lost 6, with 17 bases in between. The CDR3 extends over 13 amino acids.

This clone was recorded many times. This chain uses TRBV2 with TRBJ2-3, with 7 bases that match TRBD1. CDR3 length equals 14 residues. Germline-derived CDR1 and CDR2 are SNHLY and FYNNEI. The V gene end was trimmed by 10 bases and the J gene end by 5 bases; junction bases not matched to a gene: 12. The DNA for the CDR3 is TGTGCCACCTGGTCGGACAGGTCGAGAGATACGCAGTATTTT. Translated: CATWSDRSRDTQYF.

The chain uses TRBV9 and TRBJ2-1, with D perhaps matching TRBD2 (7 bases). V was cut by 2 bases and J by 8 bases, with 17 bases left in between. There are 15 residues in the CDR3. The germline CDR1 and CDR2 sequences are SGDLS and YYNGEE. The CDR3 sequence: CASSVPGGGGDEQFF. For the CDR3, the DNA is TGTGCCAGCAGCGTCCCAGGAGGGGGAGGGGATGAGCAGTTCTTC.

The J gene is TRBJ2-5, the V gene TRBV27; tentative D call: TRBD1 (6 bases). The V gene lost 6 bases and the J gene lost 5 bases, with 16 bases spanning the gap. This CDR3 contains 14 residues. Germline V lookup: CDR1 MNHEY, CDR2 SMNVEV (reference sequence). CDR3 sequence reads: CASRLSQGRETQYF. The CDR3 DNA sequence: TGTGCCAGCAGACTCTCACAGGGACGGGAGACCCAGTACTTC.

This clone came up many times. CDR3 bases: TGTGCCAGCAGCCAACCCCGGGACAGGGGAGGCGGGGGCGAAAAACTGTTTTTT. Protein: CASSQPRDRGGGGEKLFF. The chain links TRBV14 to TRBJ1-4; 10 bases agree with TRBD1. This CDR3 region has 18 residues. Germline V lookup: CDR1 SGHDN, CDR2 FVKESK. Trimming at V came to 2 bases and at J to 8 bases, leaving 14 bases not matched to a gene.

This clone was detected only a few times. This chain links TRBV28 with TRBJ2-5; maybe TRBD1 (6 bases). This CDR3 has 14 amino acids. Germline lookup yields CDR1 MDHEN and CDR2 SYDVKM. Trimming removed 3 bases at V and 5 bases at J, with 13 bases between. This CDR3 is CASSFQGKGETQYF. The CDR3 DNA sequence: TGTGCCAGCAGTTTTCAGGGGAAGGGGGAGACCCAGTACTTC.

The sample holds many counts of this clone. The chain is built from TRBV7-3 and TRBJ2-5, with D possibly matching TRBD2 (6 bases). Germline V gene data show CDR1 as SGHTA and CDR2 as FQGTGA. V gave up 4 bases and J gave up 7 bases, with 19 bases separating them. The CDR3 sequence is 15 residues long. The CDR3 loop is CASSSSRQAGGTQYF. The CDR3 DNA reads TGTGCCAGCAGCTCGTCGAGGCAAGCGGGTGGGACCCAGTACTTC.

This clone was detected a few times. The rearrangement joins TRBV27 to TRBJ2-1; D call uncertain. The CDR3 has 11 residues. Per the germline V gene, CDR1 is MNHEY and CDR2 is SMNVEV (reference sequence). The V gene lost 5 bases and the J gene lost 8 bases, with 7 bases spanning the gap. In DNA form, the CDR3 reads TGTGCCAGCAGTGACACTTATGAGCAGTTCTTC. Protein: CASSDTYEQFF.

This clone was detected ten times or more. V is TRBV6-5 and J is TRBJ1-1; D unclear. V was clipped by 0 bases and J by 5 bases, with 7 bases between them. CDR3 length equals 13 residues. Germline CDR1 MNHEY, CDR2 SVGAGI. CDR3 nucleotides: TGTGCCAGCAGTTACTCGACGGGGACTGAAGCTTTCTTT. Amino acids: CASSYSTGTEAFF.

This clone was seen ten or more times. V and J are TRBV10-3 and TRBJ2-3; 9 positions agree with TRBD2. This CDR3 has 16 amino acids. Germline V CDR1 and CDR2: ENHRY, SYGVKD. The trim removed 3 bases at V and 2 bases at J, leaving 6 bases unmatched. CDR3 sequence (DNA): TGTGCCATCAGTGATCCTACTAGCGGGCCCACAGATACGCAGTATTTT. Translated: CAISDPTSGPTDTQYF.

This clone came up many times. The V and J genes are TRBV15 and TRBJ2-3; TRBD2 agrees at 7 bases. This CDR3 comprises 13 residues. The germline gives CDR1 LNHNV, CDR2 YYDKDF (reference sequence). Losses at the gene ends were 6 bases for V and 3 bases for J; bases not matched to a gene: 3. Here the CDR3 DNA reads TGTGCCACCAGTGGGGGGGTAACAGATACGCAGTATTTT. Amino acid sequence: CATSGGVTDTQYF.

This clone was observed at least ten times. The chain recombines TRBV27 with TRBJ1-3; tentative D call: TRBD1 (5 bases). The V end lost 2 bases, the J end lost 6 bases, and 11 bases lay between the germline ends. Germline CDR1 and CDR2: MNHEY and SMNVEV (reference sequence). This CDR3 has 14 amino acids. The CDR3 reads CASSLARAENTIYF. The CDR3 DNA reads TGTGCCAGCAGTTTAGCCAGGGCAGAAAACACCATATATTTT.

The chain is built from TRBV6-5 and TRBJ2-5; 8 bases are a match to TRBD1. The end of the DNA is better explained by TRBJ2-7, so the J call may be wrong. The germline V gene encodes CDR1 MNHEY and CDR2 SVGAGI. There are 15 residues in the CDR3. The CDR3 here is CASSSPGTGIYEQYF. The CDR3 nucleotides read TGTGCCAGCAGCTCCCCCGGGACAGGCATTTACGAGCAGTACTTC.

This clone has a count of ten or more. The rearrangement joins TRBV2 to TRBJ2-7, with TRBD1 matching over 8 bases. V shed 6 bases, J shed 5 bases, and the junction held 6 bases outside the gene matches. Germline V gene lookup returns CDR1 SNHLY and CDR2 FYNNEI. The CDR3 sequence is 13 residues long. The CDR3, as DNA: TGTGCCAGCAGCGATTACAGGGGGAACGAGCAGTACTTC. The encoded protein is CASSDYRGNEQYF.

This clone was counted a few times. V and J are TRBV5-1 and TRBJ2-5, with TRBD1 as a possible D gene (6 bases). The CDR3 covers 15 residues. V lost 4 bases and J 4 bases, leaving 17 bases between the germline ends. CDR1 is SGHRS and CDR2 is YFSETQ in the germline V gene. The CDR3 sequence: CASSRGSQGGETQYF. The CDR3 nucleotides are TGCGCCAGCAGCAGGGGGTCGCAAGGAGGAGAGACCCAGTACTTC.

This clone came up many times. This chain connects TRBV5-6 to TRBJ2-1; 9 positions agree with TRBD2. CDR1 is SGHDT and CDR2 is YYEEEE in the germline V gene. V lost 1 base to trimming and J lost 10 bases; unmatched junction nucleotides: 9. The CDR3 totals 15 residues. CDR3 sequence (DNA): TGTGCCAGCAGCTTGTATAGCGGGAGCGTTCGGGAGCAGTTCTTC. Translation gives CASSLYSGSVREQFF.